Included here is one TCR beta chain sequence, with context. Other DNA variants within this sample encode the same CDR3. Repertoires were generated with immunoSEQ multiplex PCR, while TCRdb's copy carries only in-frame clones and drops some. Among fewer than 550,000 clones listed, over 60% were seen once. This entry belongs to a study of shared clonotypes between healthy human individuals. The CDR3 extends over 14 amino acids. Germline V gives CDR1 SGHRS, CDR2 YFSETQ. Germline trimming cut 4 bases from V and 5 bases from J; bases unmatched to any gene: 6. The chain couples TRBV5-1 to TRBJ1-1; 9 bases line up with TRBD1. Sequencing used PBMCs. The clonotype was recovered from a woman in her 40s in good health. Some clones in this sample may be carry-over from other donors' samples. CDR3 protein: CASSPGQGRTEAFF. In DNA form, the CDR3 reads TGCGCCAGCAGCCCGGGACAGGGCCGTACTGAAGCTTTCTTT.